These 13 T cell receptor beta chains were sequenced from one sample in a study of T-cell memory formation after mild COVID-19. TCRdb ran MiXCR on the 5' RACE reads and lists one entry per CDR3 protein. The data show about 360,000 distinct CDR3 sequences, around 15% seen once. The specimen was PBMCs or a T cell subset sorted from them (not recorded which). The receptor source for this set is a man younger than 30 who had mild COVID-19 (a few samples of this study predate the infection). Cell type and time point are not known.

This clonotype has more than one count but fewer than ten. The chain combines TRBV5-4 with TRBJ2-3; TRBD2 agrees at 7 bases. The germline V gene encodes CDR1 SGHNT and CDR2 YYREEE (reference sequence). CDR3 length: 13 residues. After removal of 4 bases from V and 6 bases from J, the junction contained 5 bases not matched to a gene. For the CDR3, the DNA is TGTGCCAGCAGCGTCCCGACTAGCGATACGCAGTATTTT. Translating it yields CASSVPTSDTQYF. Complete variable domain (other parts from reference TRBV5-4 and TRBJ2-3): ETGVTQSPTHLIKTRGQQVTLRCSSQSGHNTVSWYQQALGQGPQFIFQYYREEENGRGNFPPRFSGLQFPNYSSELNVNALELDDSALYLCASSVPTSDTQYFGPGTRLTVL.

The rearrangement joins TRBV7-2 to TRBJ2-3; D unresolved. The CDR3 consists of 11 residues. With 3 bases removed from V and 6 bases from J, the gap between germline ends came to 4 bases. Germline V lookup: CDR1 SGHTA, CDR2 FQGNSA. The CDR3 sequence is CASSFFDTQYF. The CDR3, as DNA: TGTGCCAGCAGCTTCTTTGATACGCAGTATTTT. Together with reference TRBV7-2 and TRBJ2-3, the CDR3 gives the full variable domain: GAGVSQSPSNKVTEKGKDVELRCDPISGHTALYWYRQSLGQGLEFLIYFQGNSAPDKSGLPSDRFSAERTGGSVSTLTIQRTQQEDSAVYLCASSFFDTQYFGPGTRLTVL.

There are a few counts of this clonotype. The chain employs TRBV5-1 and TRBJ2-7; 10 bases fit TRBD1. Germline CDR1 is SGHRS and CDR2 is YFSETQ. Trimming took 0 bases from V and 5 from J; bases not matched to a gene: 2. This CDR3 spans 14 amino acids. This CDR3 is CASSLGQGANEQYF. The CDR3 DNA sequence: TGCGCCAGCAGCTTGGGACAGGGGGCGAACGAGCAGTACTTC.

The chain carries TRBV5-1 and TRBJ1-1; D not certain. The germline V gene encodes CDR1 SGHRS and CDR2 YFSETQ. Trimming left V 5 bases short and J 3 bases short, with 17 bases between. The CDR3 runs 15 residues. The CDR3 loop reads CASRGSSRRDTEAFF. DNA of the CDR3: TGCGCCAGCAGGGGGTCATCTCGGAGGGACACTGAAGCTTTCTTT.

The chain recombines TRBV5-5 with TRBJ2-1; tentative D call: TRBD2 (6 bases). The CDR3 runs 14 residues. CDR1 SGHKS and CDR2 YYEKEE come from the germline V gene (reference sequence). V shed 4 bases and J shed 7 bases, with 15 bases lying between them. The CDR3 here is CASSGGLSGNEQFF. The CDR3, as DNA: TGTGCCAGCAGCGGGGGACTCTCCGGGAATGAGCAGTTCTTC.

This clonotype was found many times. V is TRBV12-3 or TRBV12-4 and J is TRBJ1-1, with unresolved D. This CDR3 is 13 amino acids long. The germline V and J ends were trimmed by 6 bases and 1 base, with 9 bases remaining between them. The CDR3: CASSFGENTEAFF. The CDR3 bases are TGTGCCAGCAGCTTCGGGGAGAACACTGAAGCTTTCTTT.

This clonotype was seen a handful of times. This chain connects TRBV4-1 to TRBJ1-1; weak D call: TRBD1 (6 bases). This CDR3 has 16 amino acids. From germline, CDR1 is MGHRA and CDR2 YSYEKL. V lost 8 bases to trimming and J lost 5 bases, with 24 bases between them. The CDR3 here is CASSLPQGSVDTEAFF. The CDR3 DNA follows: TGCGCCAGCTCACTCCCACAGGGTAGTGTAGATACTGAAGCTTTCTTT.

The chain uses TRBV6-1 and TRBJ1-1; 9 positions agree with TRBD1. V gave up 3 bases and J gave up 7 bases; unmatched junction bases: 9. Per germline, CDR1 MNHNS and CDR2 SASEGT. This CDR3 comprises 15 residues. The CDR3 loop is CASSDYGTGRVEAFF. The CDR3 nucleotides read TGTGCCAGCAGTGACTACGGGACAGGGAGAGTTGAAGCTTTCTTT.

The V and J genes are TRBV6-5 and TRBJ2-5; tentatively, D is TRBD2 (6 bases). This CDR3 spans 14 amino acids. Per germline, CDR1 MNHEY and CDR2 SVGAGI. The V end was cut by 0 bases, the J end by 5 bases, with 10 bases between. The CDR3 here is CASSYSWDLETQYF. DNA for the CDR3: TGTGCCAGCAGTTACTCTTGGGACTTGGAGACCCAGTACTTC.

This clonotype has only a few counts. The V gene is TRBV12-3 or TRBV12-4, the J gene TRBJ1-2, with 8 bases lining up with TRBD1. V shed 2 bases, J shed 10 bases, and the junction held 15 bases outside the gene matches. The CDR3 is 16 residues long. In DNA form, the CDR3 reads TGTGCCAGCAGTTTATATTGGACAGGGAGGTTCAGGGACTACACCTTC. The encoded protein is CASSLYWTGRFRDYTF.

There are a few counts of this clonotype. This chain joins TRBV5-8 and TRBJ1-1; D possibly corresponds to TRBD1 (5 bases). Germline values: CDR1 SGHTS, CDR2 YDEGEE. Trimming removed 2 bases from V and 7 bases from J, with 12 bases in between. The length of the CDR3 is 13 residues. The CDR3 region is CASSFVQVDEAFF. The CDR3 coding sequence is TGTGCCAGCAGCTTCGTACAGGTGGATGAAGCTTTCTTT.

V is TRBV5-1 and J is TRBJ2-2; 7 bases line up with TRBD1. Per the germline V gene, CDR1 is SGHRS and CDR2 is YFSETQ. There are 18 residues in the CDR3. V was pared by 2 bases and J by 0 bases, with 10 bases of the junction left unmatched. CDR3 DNA: TGCGCCAGCAGCTTCGGGACAGCGGCTTTATCGAACACCGGGGAGCTGTTTTTT. It translates to CASSFGTAALSNTGELFF.

This clonotype appeared a few times. This chain uses TRBV20-1 with TRBJ1-5; TRBD1 matches 8 bases. J was trimmed by 7 bases and V by 1 base; bases with no gene match: 6. The CDR3 contains 14 residues. CDR1 and CDR2 from the germline V gene are DFQATT and SNEGSKA (reference sequence). CDR3 residues: CSARAQGARQPQHF. CDR3 DNA: TGCAGTGCTAGAGCCCAGGGGGCCAGACAGCCCCAGCATTTT.